These 32 T cell receptor beta chains were all obtained from the same sample, sequenced in a study of T cells in Graves' hyperthyroidism and ophthalmopathy. Amplified TCR beta CDR3 regions derived from RNA transcripts. In the first-round RT-PCR of the TCR CDR3, the HTBI primer set was used. One entry per CDR3 protein results from TCRdb running MiXCR on the multiplex PCR reads. The sample has roughly 740,000 distinct CDR3 sequences; roughly 15% are singletons. Sequencing was carried out using blood. These receptors originate from a man aged 18 to 30 with Graves' hyperthyroidism.

This clonotype occurred many times. V usage is TRBV20-1 and J usage is TRBJ1-4; perhaps TRBD1 as D (6 bases). Trimming left V 6 bases short and J 3 bases short, with 11 bases between. This CDR3 comprises 13 residues. CDR1 is DFQATT, CDR2 SNEGSKA, per germline (reference sequence). The CDR3 spells CSASRTANEKLFF. The DNA for the CDR3 is TGCAGTGCCTCGAGGACAGCTAATGAAAAACTGTTTTTT.

The table lists this clonotype with many counts. This chain uses TRBV20-1 with TRBJ2-5; the match to TRBD2 covers 11 bases. This CDR3 has 14 amino acids. Germline lookup yields CDR1 DFQATT and CDR2 SNEGSKA (reference sequence). J gave up 3 bases and V 3 bases, and 3 bases lay outside the gene matches. Written as DNA, the CDR3 is TGCAGTGCTAGCCGACTAGCGGGAAAAGAGACCCAGTACTTC. Amino acid sequence: CSASRLAGKETQYF.

This chain links TRBV15 with TRBJ2-2; maybe TRBD2 (6 bases). The CDR3 sequence is 18 residues long. Trimming left V 4 bases short and J 6 bases short, with 24 bases between. CDR1 LNHNV and CDR2 YYDKDF come from the germline V gene (reference sequence). The CDR3 loop reads CATSMGLHQYLVAGELFF. In DNA, the CDR3 is TGTGCCACCAGCATGGGACTTCACCAATACCTAGTCGCCGGGGAGCTGTTTTTT. Supplemented by reference TRBV15 and TRBJ2-2, the full variable domain reads DAMVIQNPRYQVTQFGKPVTLSCSQTLNHNVMYWYQQKSSQAPKLLFHYYDKDFNNEADTPDNFQSRRPNTSFCFLDIRSPGLGDTAMYLCATSMGLHQYLVAGELFFGEGSRLTVL.

The gene calls are TRBV20-1 and TRBJ1-4; D is possibly TRBD1 (5 bases). The V gene lost 1 base and the J gene lost 5 bases, with 14 bases spanning the gap. The CDR3 has 15 amino acids. Per germline, CDR1 DFQATT and CDR2 SNEGSKA (reference sequence). In DNA, the CDR3 is TGCAGTGCTAGAGGGTTGGGCAGGGAGAATGAAAAACTGTTTTTT. This sequence encodes CSARGLGRENEKLFF.

This clonotype was detected many times. The gene calls are TRBV7-9 and TRBJ2-5; perhaps TRBD2 as D (5 bases). The CDR3 spans 12 residues. Germline CDR1 and CDR2: SEHNR and FQNEAQ (reference sequence). V was clipped by 5 bases and J by 5 bases, with 9 bases between them. In DNA, the CDR3 is TGTGCCAGCAGCGGCGGGTTTGAGACCCAGTACTTC. It yields the protein CASSGGFETQYF. Drawing the rest from reference TRBV7-9 and TRBJ2-5, the complete variable domain is DTGVSQNPRHKITKRGQNVTFRCDPISEHNRLYWYRQTLGQGPEFLTYFQNEAQLEKSRLLSDRFSAERPKGSFSTLEIQRTEQGDSAMYLCASSGGFETQYFGPGTRLLVL.

This clonotype appeared many times. The V and J genes are TRBV7-2 and TRBJ2-5; TRBD2 agrees at 12 bases. The CDR3 has 16 amino acids. The J segment lost 5 bases and the V segment lost 5 bases, leaving 9 bases of the junction unmatched. In germline, CDR1 is SGHTA, CDR2 FQGNSA. The CDR3 sequence is CASSPASGRVGETQYF. DNA for the CDR3: TGTGCCAGCAGCCCAGCTAGCGGGAGGGTAGGCGAGACCCAGTACTTC.

This chain uses TRBV27 with TRBJ2-7, with 8 bases matching TRBD1. Per germline, CDR1 MNHEY and CDR2 SMNVEV (reference sequence). The CDR3 contains 13 residues. Unmatched junction bases numbered 6, after V lost 5 bases and J lost 6 bases. CDR3 bases: TGTGCCAGCAGTATTCGACAGGGGTTCGAGCAGTACTTC. It specifies CASSIRQGFEQYF.

Only a few counts were recorded for this clonotype. The rearrangement links TRBV28 to TRBJ1-2; 9 nucleotides agree with TRBD1. CDR3 length: 14 amino acids. After removal of 5 bases from V and 5 bases from J, the junction contained 6 bases not matched to a gene. The germline V gene encodes CDR1 MDHEN and CDR2 SYDVKM. CDR3 amino acids: CASSHAGTGYGYTF. DNA for the CDR3: TGTGCCAGCAGTCACGCCGGGACAGGGTATGGCTACACCTTC.

This clonotype occurred a few times. The chain is built from TRBV20-1 and TRBJ2-5, with 14 bases identical to TRBD2. V lost 6 bases, J lost 5 bases, and 14 bases stayed unmatched. There are 17 residues in the CDR3. Germline V CDR1 and CDR2: DFQATT, SNEGSKA (reference sequence). CDR3 loop: CSASKPGTSGSMETQYF. In nucleotides, the CDR3 is TGCAGTGCCTCCAAGCCCGGGACTAGCGGGAGCATGGAGACCCAGTACTTC.

The chain combines TRBV5-5 with TRBJ1-1; 7 positions agree with TRBD1. This CDR3 is built from 15 residues. With V trimmed by 3 bases and J by 1 base, 6 bases remained unmatched. Germline assignment: CDR1 SGHKS and CDR2 YYEKEE (reference sequence). DNA for the CDR3: TGTGCCAGCAGCTCTTCGGGACAGTCGAACACTGAAGCTTTCTTT. This gives the protein CASSSSGQSNTEAFF.

In its sample, this clonotype was seen many times. The chain is built from TRBV27 and TRBJ2-1, with 7 positions matching TRBD2. CDR1 and CDR2 from the germline V gene are MNHEY and SMNVEV (reference sequence). V shed 3 bases, J shed 6 bases, and the junction held 5 bases outside the gene matches. The CDR3 sequence is 14 residues long. The CDR3 sequence: CASSFIGTTNEQFF. The CDR3, as DNA: TGTGCCAGCAGTTTCATCGGGACTACCAATGAGCAGTTCTTC.

The CDR3 nucleotides read TGTGCCAGCTCATCCGACAGGGCCAGCACTGAAGCTTTCTTT. Translated: CASSSDRASTEAFF. The V gene is TRBV6-2 or TRBV6-3, the J gene TRBJ1-1, with 7 bases aligning to TRBD1. The CDR3 consists of 14 residues. The V segment lost 8 bases and the J segment 4 bases; nucleotides outside the gene matches: 10. The germline CDR1 and CDR2 sequences are MNHEY and SVGEGT.

The rearrangement joins TRBV9 to TRBJ1-1; no clear D gene. Germline CDR1 and CDR2: SGDLS and YYNGEE. Trimming shortened V by 3 bases and J by 7 bases, and 16 bases separated the two germline ends. The CDR3 is made up of 14 amino acids. CDR3 protein: CASSDGQRLREAFF. CDR3 nucleotides: TGTGCCAGCAGCGACGGCCAGCGGCTGCGTGAAGCTTTCTTT.

This clonotype was recorded at least ten times. The genes are TRBV27 and TRBJ2-3; tentative D call: TRBD2 (5 bases). The CDR3 runs 16 residues. Trimming pared 5 bases from V and 2 bases from J, leaving 17 bases between. CDR1 MNHEY and CDR2 SMNVEV come from the germline V gene (reference sequence). The CDR3: CASSPLARPSTDTQYF. CDR3 nucleotide sequence: TGTGCCAGCAGTCCCTTAGCGAGACCCTCCACAGATACGCAGTATTTT.

The V gene is TRBV14, the J gene TRBJ2-1; 9 bases match TRBD2. V shed 4 bases, J shed 2 bases, and the junction held 3 bases outside the gene matches. The germline gives CDR1 SGHDN, CDR2 FVKESK. The CDR3 has 15 amino acids. CDR3 loop: CASSRGRGPYNEQFF. In DNA, the CDR3 is TGTGCCAGCAGCCGCGGGAGGGGACCCTACAATGAGCAGTTCTTC.

This clonotype was seen only a few times. V is TRBV15 and J is TRBJ2-7; D is unresolved. Trimming removed 0 bases from V and 3 bases from J, with 6 bases in between. Germline assignment: CDR1 LNHNV and CDR2 YYDKDF (reference sequence). CDR3 length equals 13 residues. This CDR3 reads CATSRDHFYEQYF. CDR3 coding DNA: TGTGCCACCAGCAGAGATCACTTCTACGAGCAGTACTTC.

This clonotype was seen repeatedly, ten times or more. V and J are TRBV28 and TRBJ1-1; 8 bases line up with TRBD1. V gave up 2 bases and J gave up 1 base; unmatched junction bases: 9. The length of the CDR3 is 17 residues. Germline V gene data show CDR1 as MDHEN and CDR2 as SYDVKM. This CDR3 is CASSLKQGESTNTEAFF. Written as DNA, the CDR3 is TGTGCCAGCAGTTTAAAACAGGGGGAATCTACGAACACTGAAGCTTTCTTT. The whole variable domain, filled in from reference TRBV28 and TRBJ1-1, reads DVKVTQSSRYLVKRTGEKVFLECVQDMDHENMFWYRQDPGLGLRLIYFSYDVKMKEKGDIPEGYSVSREKKERFSLILESASTNQTSMYLCASSLKQGESTNTEAFFGQGTRLTVV.

Many counts were recorded for this clonotype. This chain joins TRBV27 and TRBJ2-7; 8 nucleotides line up with TRBD1. The germline V gene has CDR1 MNHEY and CDR2 SMNVEV (reference sequence). V gave up 6 bases and J gave up 3 bases; unmatched junction bases: 13. The CDR3 consists of 16 residues. The DNA of the CDR3 is TGTGCCAGCAGCCGTACCCCGACAGGGGCTAGCTACGAGCAGTACTTC. Protein: CASSRTPTGASYEQYF.

This clonotype was picked up a small number of times. This rearrangement joins TRBV28 to TRBJ2-7; 14 bases are a match to TRBD2. J gave up 0 bases and V 4 bases, and 14 bases lay outside the gene matches. The CDR3 sequence is 20 residues long. Looked up from germline, CDR1 is MDHEN and CDR2 is SYDVKM. CDR3 in DNA: TGTGCCAGCAGTTCCTCTTCCGGGACTAGCGGGAGCGTGAGCTCCTACGAGCAGTACTTC. Translated, it gives CASSSSSGTSGSVSSYEQYF.

The rearrangement uses TRBV6-2 or TRBV6-3 and TRBJ1-1, with D perhaps TRBD1 (5 bases). Germline V gives CDR1 MNHEY, CDR2 SVGEGT. This CDR3 has 14 residues. V was shortened by 2 bases and J by 3 bases, with 10 bases between the two germline ends. The CDR3 DNA follows: TGTGCCAGCAGTTACCCGACGGGGGACACTGAAGCTTTCTTT. Its translation: CASSYPTGDTEAFF.

This clonotype came up many times. The chain has TRBV28 and TRBJ1-1; D gene uncertain. This CDR3 contains 12 residues. Germline loops: CDR1 MDHEN, CDR2 SYDVKM. V was shortened by 3 bases and J by 6 bases, with 8 bases between the two germline ends. The CDR3 sequence is CASSLDGAEAFF. CDR3 DNA sequence: TGTGCCAGCAGTTTGGACGGAGCTGAAGCTTTCTTT. Full variable domain (outside the CDR3, taken from reference TRBV28 and TRBJ1-1): DVKVTQSSRYLVKRTGEKVFLECVQDMDHENMFWYRQDPGLGLRLIYFSYDVKMKEKGDIPEGYSVSREKKERFSLILESASTNQTSMYLCASSLDGAEAFFGQGTRLTVV.

There are a few counts of this clonotype. The chain carries TRBV5-1 and TRBJ1-2, with D unclear. The germline V gene encodes CDR1 SGHRS and CDR2 YFSETQ. The germline V and J ends were trimmed by 1 base and 0 bases, with 10 bases remaining between them. The CDR3 length is 15 residues. The chain's CDR3 is CASSLTLTANYGYTF. The CDR3 DNA reads as TGCGCCAGCAGCTTGACTTTAACCGCTAACTATGGCTACACCTTC.

This clonotype was detected a few times. J is TRBJ1-4 and V is TRBV9; a possible D gene is TRBD1 (5 bases). Germline values: CDR1 SGDLS, CDR2 YYNGEE. The CDR3 length is 15 residues. Trimming removed 4 bases from V and 8 bases from J, with 18 bases in between. The CDR3 DNA reads TGTGCCAGCAGCTCCGGGCCTGGGGGTAGGGAAAAACTGTTTTTT. Translation: CASSSGPGGREKLFF.

The gene calls are TRBV29-1 and TRBJ2-5; D is perhaps TRBD1 (7 bases). This CDR3 has 13 amino acids. CDR1 and CDR2 (germline): SQVTM, ANQGSEA. V lost 8 bases to trimming and J lost 4 bases, with 17 bases between them. The CDR3 is CSYHGGGLETQYF. The CDR3 DNA reads as TGCAGCTATCATGGAGGGGGCTTAGAGACCCAGTACTTC.

This clonotype showed up just a few times. The rearrangement links TRBV29-1 to TRBJ2-1; TRBD2 agrees at 8 bases. Trimming cost V 2 bases and J 5 bases; bases outside gene matches: 8. This CDR3 region has 15 residues. CDR1 SQVTM and CDR2 ANQGSEA come from the germline V gene. The CDR3 loop reads CSVEKSGRAHNEQFF. The CDR3 DNA follows: TGCAGCGTTGAAAAATCCGGGAGGGCCCACAATGAGCAGTTCTTC.

The rearrangement uses TRBV6-6 and TRBJ1-5; D gene unclear. Germline lookup yields CDR1 MNHNY and CDR2 SVGAGI (reference sequence). This CDR3 has 13 residues. Trimming removed 0 bases at V and 9 bases at J, with 9 bases between. CDR3 coding DNA: TGTGCCAGCAGTTACTCGATGCGCTCGCCCCAGCATTTT. Translation gives CASSYSMRSPQHF.

This clonotype turned up a few times. CDR3 sequence (DNA): TGCAGTGCCCTTGGACTAGGGGCTGGGGAGCTGTTTTTT. As protein: CSALGLGAGELFF. V is TRBV20-1 and J is TRBJ2-2; 7 bases map to TRBD2. CDR1 and CDR2 (germline): DFQATT, SNEGSKA (reference sequence). CDR3 size: 13 residues. Trimming removed 6 bases from V and 8 bases from J; junction bases left unmatched: 9.

In its sample, this clonotype was seen many times. This chain uses TRBV28 with TRBJ2-7; possible D gene TRBD2, 6 bases. V was shortened by 6 bases and J by 2 bases, with 11 bases between the two germline ends. The CDR3 contains 13 residues. Looked up from germline, CDR1 is MDHEN and CDR2 is SYDVKM. CDR3 region: CASRGTRPYEQYF. For the CDR3, the DNA is TGTGCCAGCAGGGGGACTCGCCCCTACGAGCAGTACTTC.

The V gene is TRBV7-9, the J gene TRBJ2-6; D tentatively fits TRBD1 or TRBD2 (5 bases each). The V end lost 4 bases, the J end lost 0 bases, and 19 bases lay between the germline ends. The CDR3 is 19 residues long. Per the germline V gene, CDR1 is SEHNR and CDR2 is FQNEAQ (reference sequence). CDR3 amino acids: CASSSPGGTESSGANVLTF. In DNA form, the CDR3 reads TGTGCCAGCAGCTCACCTGGGGGAACAGAGAGCTCTGGGGCCAACGTCCTGACTTTC.

This clonotype was detected many times. This chain uses TRBV2 with TRBJ2-7, with D possibly matching TRBD1 (5 bases). CDR1 and CDR2 from the germline V gene are SNHLY and FYNNEI. This CDR3 spans 16 amino acids. V was clipped by 3 bases and J by 4 bases, with 19 bases between them. This CDR3 reads CASSEEPAGQLYEQYF. The CDR3, as DNA: TGTGCCAGCAGTGAGGAACCGGCAGGGCAACTGTACGAGCAGTACTTC.

This chain links TRBV4-3 with TRBJ2-7; TRBD2 agrees at 9 bases. Germline lookup yields CDR1 LGHNA and CDR2 YSLEER. After removal of 3 bases from V and 5 bases from J, the junction contained 8 bases not matched to a gene. The CDR3 has 15 residues. The CDR3 is CASSQALAGLHEQYF. The CDR3, as DNA: TGCGCCAGCAGCCAGGCCCTAGCGGGATTACACGAGCAGTACTTC.

Of note for this clonotype: The junction departs from germline at one end; a sequencing error may be responsible. The chain is built from TRBV20-1 and TRBJ2-5; a possible D gene is TRBD2 (7 bases). The germline CDR1 and CDR2 sequences are DFQATT and SNEGSKA (reference sequence). The CDR3 is 15 residues long. CDR3 loop: CSARAAIGGRETRYF. DNA for the CDR3: TGCAGTGCTAGAGCAGCGATCGGGGGGCGTGAGACCCGGTACTTC.